Given below is one TCR beta chain in context. The CDR3 consists of 14 residues. Germline V gene sequence: CDR1 SEHNR, CDR2 FQNEAQ (reference sequence). Unmatched junction bases numbered 4, after V lost 5 bases and J lost 4 bases. The data are from a study of blood T cells in healthy people across ages. Whole-study context: Roughly one uniquely barcoded beta molecule per two T cells was captured.

A second PCR of 7 to 11 cycles used a sample-barcoded 5' primer and a J-beta primer mix. TCRdb re-called the 5' RACE reads with MiXCR, one entry per CDR3 protein. Of around 650,000 distinct CDR3 sequences listed, around 32% are singletons. PBMCs numbering at least 6 million were isolated per sample. The chain couples TRBV7-9 to TRBJ2-5, with 10 bases identical to TRBD1. Source material: blood. The clonotype comes from an elderly woman in good health. The CDR3 DNA sequence: TGTGCCAGCAGCAAGGGACAGGGGTTAGAGACCCAGTACTTC. Protein sequence: CASSKGQGLETQYF.